This TCR beta chain originates from a study of blood T cell repertoires in COVID-19. Study-wide context: Specimens from acute and convalescent COVID-19 originated in the United States, Italy and Spain.

This clone was picked up one time. The CDR3 contains 14 residues. V lost 5 bases, J lost 5 bases, and 15 bases lay in between. Per germline, CDR1 SGHVS and CDR2 FQNEAQ. Profiled with immunoSEQ multiplex PCR; TCRdb holds only in-frame clones, not every one. In the table there are roughly 15,000 clones, around 94% of which are singletons. The TCR was taken from a human donor with active COVID-19. The donor label of this sample is uncertain. Sequences were obtained from peripheral blood. The rearrangement joins TRBV7-8 to TRBJ2-5; TRBD2 is a possible D gene (6 bases). The CDR3 bases are TGTGCCAGCAGCCGCCCGCGGGATGGGGAGACCCAGTACTTC. Translation gives CASSRPRDGETQYF.